The next 21 T cell receptor beta chains were all read from a single sample in a study of beta chain features in type 1 diabetes. Findings and caveats of the study: Moderately but significantly shorter TCRB CDR3s were found in Type 1 diabetes patients in all four CD4+ subsets.

Expressed TCRB transcripts were sequenced because the entire RNA isolate underwent reverse transcription. The data were produced by immunoSEQ multiplex PCR, yet TCRdb's version contains in-frame clones alone and is incomplete. The sample lists some 370,000 clones; around 10% were seen once. No antigen has been identified for these receptors. The sequencing sample was made of central memory CD4+ T cells from blood. The receptors were sampled from a man aged 25-40 years with type 1 diabetes.

This clone has just a few counts. V is TRBV2 and J is TRBJ2-5; 7 bases map to TRBD1. The germline V gene encodes CDR1 SNHLY and CDR2 FYNNEI. This CDR3 region has 13 residues. V gave up 8 bases and J gave up 1 base; unmatched junction bases: 4. CDR3 in amino acids: CASRRGSQETQYF. For the CDR3, the DNA is TGTGCCAGCCGCAGGGGGAGCCAAGAGACCCAGTACTTC.

This clone came up many times. This rearrangement joins TRBV7-9 to TRBJ1-1; D is undetermined. CDR3 length: 13 residues. Germline loops: CDR1 SEHNR, CDR2 FQNEAQ (reference sequence). The ends were cut back, 3 bases at V and 1 base at J, with 6 bases in the middle. The CDR3 DNA reads TGTGCCAGCAGCTTGGGGTCGAACACTGAAGCTTTCTTT. Amino acid sequence: CASSLGSNTEAFF.

V and J are TRBV10-3 and TRBJ2-3, with 12 positions matching TRBD2. Trimming took 10 bases from V and 5 from J; bases not matched to a gene: 10. CDR1 ENHRY and CDR2 SYGVKD come from the germline V gene. This CDR3 is built from 15 residues. CDR3 in amino acids: CASSLGLAGRDTQYF. The CDR3, as DNA: TGTGCCAGCAGCCTCGGACTAGCGGGAAGAGATACGCAGTATTTT.

This clone turned up a few times. The CDR3: CASTGGHEQYF. The CDR3 DNA reads TGTGCCAGCACCGGGGGGCACGAGCAGTACTTC. The chain uses TRBV6-5 and TRBJ2-7, with D perhaps matching TRBD2 (7 bases). The germline V and J ends were trimmed by 7 bases and 5 bases, with 9 bases remaining between them. The CDR3 has 11 residues. CDR1 and CDR2 (germline): MNHEY, SVGAGI.

This chain links TRBV19 with TRBJ2-1; 7 bases fit TRBD2. The CDR3 runs to 15 residues. CDR1 is LNHDA and CDR2 is SQIVND in the germline V gene (reference sequence). V shed 5 bases, J shed 5 bases, and the junction held 9 bases outside the gene matches. CDR3 amino acids: CASSPRTSGDNEQFF. The CDR3 DNA reads TGTGCCAGTAGTCCGAGGACTAGTGGCGACAATGAGCAGTTCTTC.

V and J are TRBV9 and TRBJ1-6, with 7 bases aligning to TRBD1. CDR1 is SGDLS, CDR2 YYNGEE, per germline. CDR3 length equals 17 residues. The V gene end was trimmed by 2 bases and the J gene end by 0 bases; junction bases not matched to a gene: 5. The CDR3 sequence is CASSVGQESSYNSPLHF. CDR3 nucleotides: TGTGCCAGCAGCGTTGGACAGGAGAGCTCCTATAATTCACCCCTCCACTTT.

The rearrangement joins TRBV5-6 to TRBJ2-1, with 13 positions matching TRBD2. CDR1 and CDR2 from the germline V gene are SGHDT and YYEEEE. The CDR3 contains 15 residues. V lost 3 bases and J lost 9; bases outside the gene matches: 6. In DNA, the CDR3 is TGTGCCAGCAGCTCCCGGACTAGCGGGAGTTTTGAGCAGTTCTTC. Residues: CASSSRTSGSFEQFF.

This clone was seen a handful of times. V gene TRBV27 combines with J gene TRBJ2-3; a possible D gene is TRBD2 (6 bases). From germline, CDR1 is MNHEY and CDR2 SMNVEV (reference sequence). There are 14 residues in the CDR3. V was trimmed by 0 bases and J by 6 bases, leaving 10 bases between them. DNA of the CDR3: TGTGCCAGCAGTTTATCAGGAGGGGCGGATACGCAGTATTTT. It yields the protein CASSLSGGADTQYF.

This clone was counted only a few times. The CDR3 sequence is CASSFGSHQPQHF. CDR3 coding DNA: TGTGCCAGCAGTTTTGGCAGTCACCAGCCCCAGCATTTT. This rearrangement joins TRBV28 to TRBJ1-5, with unresolved D. V was clipped by 3 bases and J by 7 bases, with 10 bases between them. From germline, CDR1 is MDHEN and CDR2 SYDVKM. This CDR3 has 13 residues.

This clone was detected a few times. V gene TRBV11-3 combines with J gene TRBJ2-2, with D possibly TRBD2 on 5 matching bases. The ends were cut back, 2 bases at V and 4 bases at J, with 11 bases in the middle. The CDR3 length is 15 residues. The germline CDR1 and CDR2 sequences are SGHNT and YENEEA. The CDR3 DNA reads TGTGCCAGCAGCTTAAATACTGGGAGCACCGGGGAGCTGTTTTTT. It yields the protein CASSLNTGSTGELFF.

This clone came up a few times. The rearrangement uses TRBV9 and TRBJ2-1; maybe TRBD2 (5 bases). The germline V gene encodes CDR1 SGDLS and CDR2 YYNGEE. The CDR3 covers 16 residues. With 0 bases removed from V and 7 bases from J, the gap between germline ends came to 17 bases. The DNA for the CDR3 is TGTGCCAGCAGCGTAGCTGGAGGACTCCTAGGTAATGAGCAGTTCTTC. Residues: CASSVAGGLLGNEQFF.

The chain has TRBV28 and TRBJ2-1, with D unclear. V was shortened by 5 bases and J by 2 bases, with 7 bases between the two germline ends. Germline assignment: CDR1 MDHEN and CDR2 SYDVKM. The CDR3 spans 13 residues. The CDR3 region is CASSKITYNEQFF. In nucleotides, the CDR3 is TGTGCCAGCAGTAAAATCACCTACAATGAGCAGTTCTTC.

There are many counts of this clone. The CDR3 sequence: CATSRGQGRDTQYF. The CDR3 region has the DNA TGTGCCACCAGCAGAGGACAGGGCCGAGATACGCAGTATTTT. The chain combines TRBV15 with TRBJ2-3; 7 bases agree with TRBD1. Germline V gene data show CDR1 as LNHNV and CDR2 as YYDKDF (reference sequence). The V and J ends lost 1 base and 5 bases, in that order; junction bases with no gene match: 3. The CDR3 loop spans 14 amino acids.

This clone was seen a few times. This chain uses TRBV4-2 with TRBJ1-2, with D possibly TRBD1 on 5 matching bases. CDR3 size: 14 residues. The germline V gene encodes CDR1 LGHNA and CDR2 YNFKEQ. The germline V and J ends were trimmed by 3 bases and 6 bases, with 14 bases remaining between them. DNA for the CDR3: TGTGCCAGCAGCCAGCCCGGGACGGAAGATGGCTACACCTTC. The encoded protein is CASSQPGTEDGYTF.

This clone has only a few counts. This chain uses TRBV5-4 with TRBJ2-7, with unresolved D. The V end was cut by 0 bases, the J end by 2 bases, with 9 bases between. Germline CDR1 is SGHNT and CDR2 is YYREEE (reference sequence). The CDR3 loop spans 14 amino acids. The DNA of the CDR3 is TGTGCCAGCAGCTTGGATCCTACCCCCTACGAGCAGTACTTC. Its translation is CASSLDPTPYEQYF.

The rearrangement links TRBV28 to TRBJ1-5; D not resolved. The CDR3 contains 12 residues. Germline CDR1 and CDR2: MDHEN and SYDVKM. Deletions cut 3 bases from V and 7 bases from J, with 7 bases between. The CDR3 loop reads CASSLARQPQHF. The CDR3 bases are TGTGCCAGCAGTTTGGCGCGGCAGCCCCAGCATTTT.

CDR3 in amino acids: CATSRGERTDTQYF. Written as DNA, the CDR3 is TGTGCCACCAGCAGGGGAGAACGTACAGATACGCAGTATTTT. The chain is built from TRBV15 and TRBJ2-3, with a weak D call TRBD2 (5 bases). The CDR3 consists of 14 residues. Trimming stripped 3 bases from V and 3 bases from J, with 10 bases between. CDR1 LNHNV and CDR2 YYDKDF come from the germline V gene (reference sequence).

The V gene is TRBV11-3, the J gene TRBJ2-5; TRBD2 aligns across 11 bases. The CDR3 runs to 17 residues. Germline V lookup: CDR1 SGHNT, CDR2 YENEEA. The V segment lost 5 bases and the J segment 4 bases; nucleotides outside the gene matches: 12. CDR3 DNA sequence: TGTGCCAGCAGCCCAGGGAGAACTAGCGGGAGTGGAGAGACCCAGTACTTC. Translating it yields CASSPGRTSGSGETQYF.

J is TRBJ2-2 and V is TRBV7-9; 12 bases line up with TRBD2. This CDR3 spans 16 amino acids. J gave up 3 bases and V 4 bases, and 3 bases lay outside the gene matches. Germline CDR1 and CDR2: SEHNR and FQNEAQ (reference sequence). The CDR3 reads CASSSSGRADTGELFF. CDR3 nucleotide sequence: TGTGCCAGCAGCTCTAGCGGGAGGGCGGACACCGGGGAGCTGTTTTTT. Using reference TRBV7-9 and TRBJ2-2 for the parts outside the CDR3, the full variable domain is DTGVSQNPRHKITKRGQNVTFRCDPISEHNRLYWYRQTLGQGPEFLTYFQNEAQLEKSRLLSDRFSAERPKGSFSTLEIQRTEQGDSAMYLCASSSSGRADTGELFFGEGSRLTVL.

The gene calls are TRBV5-4 and TRBJ2-1, with 11 bases that match TRBD1. Germline lookup yields CDR1 SGHNT and CDR2 YYREEE (reference sequence). The ends lost 4 bases at V and 2 bases at J; junction bases unmatched: 2. CDR3 size: 15 residues. For the CDR3, the DNA is TGTGCCAGCAGCCAGGGACAGGGGGCCTACAATGAGCAGTTCTTC. Protein product: CASSQGQGAYNEQFF.

DNA for the CDR3: TGTGCCAGCAGTTCCCAGACAGGGAAGAGGAATAACATTCAGTACTTC. It is translated as CASSSQTGKRNNIQYF. This chain connects TRBV28 to TRBJ2-4, with TRBD1 matching over 7 bases. This CDR3 is built from 16 residues. Germline CDR1 is MDHEN and CDR2 is SYDVKM. Germline trimming cut 4 bases from V and 7 bases from J; bases unmatched to any gene: 13.